This T cell receptor beta chain was retrieved from a study of blood T cell repertoires in COVID-19. Overall study: The origin of the acute and convalescent COVID-19 samples was the United States, Italy and Spain.

Germline CDR1 and CDR2: SGHAT and FQNNGV. This CDR3 comprises 16 residues. Trimming shortened V by 5 bases and J by 3 bases, and 16 bases separated the two germline ends. Measured with immunoSEQ multiplex PCR; TCRdb has only the in-frame clones, and not every one. The sample lists fewer than 250,000 clones, about 91% occurring once. Assignment of participants to cohorts was predicated upon participant-reported clinical history. The sample taken for sequencing was PBMCs or T cells enriched from blood (not recorded which). The chain recombines TRBV11-2 with TRBJ2-2; D is possibly TRBD2 (7 bases). The origin of this receptor is a woman aged 30 to 39 with acute COVID-19. In nucleotides, the CDR3 is TGTGCCAGCAGCCACTGGGGGGGCCGGTACACCGGGGAGCTGTTTTTT. Encoded protein: CASSHWGGRYTGELFF.